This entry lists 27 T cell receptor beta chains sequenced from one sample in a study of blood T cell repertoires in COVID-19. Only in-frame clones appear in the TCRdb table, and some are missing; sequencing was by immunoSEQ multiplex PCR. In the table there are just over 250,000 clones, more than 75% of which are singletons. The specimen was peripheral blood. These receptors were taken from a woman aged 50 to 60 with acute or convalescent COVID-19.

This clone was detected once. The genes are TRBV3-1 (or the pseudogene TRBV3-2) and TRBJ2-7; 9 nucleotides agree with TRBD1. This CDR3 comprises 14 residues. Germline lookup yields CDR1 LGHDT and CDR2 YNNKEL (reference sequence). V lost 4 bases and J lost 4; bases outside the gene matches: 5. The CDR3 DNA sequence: TGTGCCAGCAGCCTCGGGACAGGGAGGTACGAGCAGTACTTC. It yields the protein CASSLGTGRYEQYF.

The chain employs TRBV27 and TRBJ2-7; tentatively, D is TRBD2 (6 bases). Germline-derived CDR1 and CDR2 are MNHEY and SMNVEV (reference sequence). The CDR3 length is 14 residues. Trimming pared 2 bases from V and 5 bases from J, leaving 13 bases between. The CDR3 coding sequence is TGTGCCAGCAGTTTACGCGGGGCCTCTAACGAGCAGTACTTC. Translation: CASSLRGASNEQYF.

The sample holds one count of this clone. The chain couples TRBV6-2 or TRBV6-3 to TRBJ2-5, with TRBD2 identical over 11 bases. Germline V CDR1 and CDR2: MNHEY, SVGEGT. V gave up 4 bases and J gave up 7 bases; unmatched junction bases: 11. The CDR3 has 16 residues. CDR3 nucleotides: TGTGCCAGCAGTTCCCTCCTAGCGGGAGGCGGGGGGACCCAGTACTTC. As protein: CASSSLLAGGGGTQYF.

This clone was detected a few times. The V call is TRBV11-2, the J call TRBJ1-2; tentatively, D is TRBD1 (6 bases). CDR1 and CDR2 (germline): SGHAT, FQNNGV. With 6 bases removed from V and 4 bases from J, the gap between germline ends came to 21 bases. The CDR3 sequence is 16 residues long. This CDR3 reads CASRPWGRTGGYGYTF. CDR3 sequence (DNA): TGTGCCAGCAGACCCTGGGGGCGGACCGGTGGCTATGGCTACACCTTC.

The CDR3 nucleotides read TGTGCCAGCAGTTTGGGCGGCAGGGGGTTCGCTGGCTACACCTTC. Translated: CASSLGGRGFAGYTF. The chain has TRBV27 and TRBJ1-2; 7 bases line up with TRBD1. CDR3 length: 15 residues. Germline CDR1 reads MNHEY; CDR2 reads SMNVEV (reference sequence). V shed 3 bases and J 7 bases; nucleotides not matched to a gene: 11.

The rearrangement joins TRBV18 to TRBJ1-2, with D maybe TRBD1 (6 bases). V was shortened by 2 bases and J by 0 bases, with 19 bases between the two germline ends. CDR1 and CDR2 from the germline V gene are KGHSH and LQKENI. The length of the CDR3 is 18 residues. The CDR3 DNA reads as TGTGCCAGCTCACCAAATGCAGGGGCGACCGGAGCTAACTATGGCTACACCTTC. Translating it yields CASSPNAGATGANYGYTF.

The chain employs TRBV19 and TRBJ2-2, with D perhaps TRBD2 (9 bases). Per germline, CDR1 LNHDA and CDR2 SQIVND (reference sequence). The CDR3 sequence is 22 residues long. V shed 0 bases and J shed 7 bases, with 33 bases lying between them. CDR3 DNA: TGTGCCAGTAGTATAGATCTGCGCAGGGGGCTAGCGGGATCCGGCCGAGGCGGGGAGCTGTTTTTT. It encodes CASSIDLRRGLAGSGRGGELFF.

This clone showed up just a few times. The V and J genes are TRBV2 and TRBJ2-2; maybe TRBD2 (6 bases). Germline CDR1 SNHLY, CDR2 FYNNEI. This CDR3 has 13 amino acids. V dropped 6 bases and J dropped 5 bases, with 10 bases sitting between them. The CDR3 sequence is CASRPSGTGELFF. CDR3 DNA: TGTGCCAGCAGACCCAGCGGGACCGGGGAGCTGTTTTTT.

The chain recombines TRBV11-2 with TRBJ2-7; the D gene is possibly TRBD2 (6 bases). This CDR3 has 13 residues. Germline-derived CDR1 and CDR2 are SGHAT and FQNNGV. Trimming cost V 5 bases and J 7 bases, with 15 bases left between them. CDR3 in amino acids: CASSAGTSWEQYF. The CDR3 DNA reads TGTGCCAGCAGCGCCGGGACTTCGTGGGAGCAGTACTTC. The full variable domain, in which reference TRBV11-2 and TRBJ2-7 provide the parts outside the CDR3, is EAGVAQSPRYKIIEKRQSVAFWCNPISGHATLYWYQQILGQGPKLLIQFQNNGVVDDSQLPKDRFSAERLKGVDSTLKIQPAKLEDSAVYLCASSAGTSWEQYFGPGTRLTVT.

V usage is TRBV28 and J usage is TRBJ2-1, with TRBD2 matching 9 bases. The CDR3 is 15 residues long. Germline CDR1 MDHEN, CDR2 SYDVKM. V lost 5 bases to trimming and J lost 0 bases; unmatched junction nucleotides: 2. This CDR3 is CASSTAGGSYNEQFF. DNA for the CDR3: TGTGCCAGCAGTACAGCGGGAGGCTCCTACAATGAGCAGTTCTTC.

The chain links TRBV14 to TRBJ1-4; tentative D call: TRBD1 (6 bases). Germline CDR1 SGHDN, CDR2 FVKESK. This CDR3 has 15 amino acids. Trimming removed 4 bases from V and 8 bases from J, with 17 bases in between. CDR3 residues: CASSLLGQGKEKLFF. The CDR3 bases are TGTGCCAGCAGCCTCCTCGGGCAGGGGAAAGAAAAACTGTTTTTT.

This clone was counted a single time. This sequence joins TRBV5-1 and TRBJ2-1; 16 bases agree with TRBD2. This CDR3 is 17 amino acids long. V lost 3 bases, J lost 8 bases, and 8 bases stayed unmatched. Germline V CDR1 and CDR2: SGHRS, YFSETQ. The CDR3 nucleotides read TGCGCCAGCAGCTCCGGGACTAGCGGGAGGGCATCCGATGAGCAGTTCTTC. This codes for CASSSGTSGRASDEQFF.

The CDR3 region has the DNA TGTGCCAGCAGTTACGGAGACGGACTCTATGGCTACACCTTC. This translates into CASSYGDGLYGYTF. V and J are TRBV6-5 and TRBJ1-2; D is unresolved. Between the trimmed V and J ends, which lost 2 bases and 4 bases, there was a span of 11 bases. The CDR3 runs to 14 residues. The germline gives CDR1 MNHEY, CDR2 SVGAGI.

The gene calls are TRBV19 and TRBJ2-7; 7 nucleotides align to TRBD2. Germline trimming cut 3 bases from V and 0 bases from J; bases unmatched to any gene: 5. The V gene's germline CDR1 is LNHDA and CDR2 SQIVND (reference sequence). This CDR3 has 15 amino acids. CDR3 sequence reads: CASSILGRSSYEQYF. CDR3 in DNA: TGTGCCAGTAGTATCCTCGGGAGGAGCTCCTACGAGCAGTACTTC.

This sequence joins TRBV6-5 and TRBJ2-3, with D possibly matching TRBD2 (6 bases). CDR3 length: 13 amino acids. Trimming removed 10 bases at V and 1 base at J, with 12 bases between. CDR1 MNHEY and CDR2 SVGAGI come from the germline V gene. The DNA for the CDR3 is TGTGCCATCCGGGAGAGGGGCACAGATACGCAGTATTTT. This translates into CAIRERGTDTQYF.

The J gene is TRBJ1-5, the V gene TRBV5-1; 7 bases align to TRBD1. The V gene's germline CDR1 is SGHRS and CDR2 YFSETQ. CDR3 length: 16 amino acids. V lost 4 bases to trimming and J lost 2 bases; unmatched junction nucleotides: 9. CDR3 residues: CASSLTGQDGNQPQHF. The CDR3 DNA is TGCGCCAGCAGCCTAACAGGACAGGACGGCAATCAGCCCCAGCATTTT. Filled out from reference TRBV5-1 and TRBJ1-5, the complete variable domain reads KAGVTQTPRYLIKTRGQQVTLSCSPISGHRSVSWYQQTPGQGLQFLFEYFSETQRNKGNFPGRFSGRQFSNSRSEMNVSTLELGDSALYLCASSLTGQDGNQPQHFGDGTRLSIL.

CDR3 amino acids: CASSPTTGTGANEQFF. The CDR3, as DNA: TGTGCCAGCAGCCCAACAACCGGGACAGGGGCCAATGAGCAGTTCTTC. The chain employs TRBV7-2 and TRBJ2-1; 10 bases align to TRBD1. CDR3 length equals 16 residues. Germline V gene sequence: CDR1 SGHTA, CDR2 FQGNSA. V gave up 5 bases and J gave up 6 bases; unmatched junction bases: 10.

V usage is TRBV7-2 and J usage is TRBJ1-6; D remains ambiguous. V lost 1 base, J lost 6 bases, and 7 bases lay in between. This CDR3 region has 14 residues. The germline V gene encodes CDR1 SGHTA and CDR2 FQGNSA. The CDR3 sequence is CASSLEWANSPLHF. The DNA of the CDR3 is TGTGCCAGCAGCTTAGAATGGGCTAATTCACCCCTCCACTTT.

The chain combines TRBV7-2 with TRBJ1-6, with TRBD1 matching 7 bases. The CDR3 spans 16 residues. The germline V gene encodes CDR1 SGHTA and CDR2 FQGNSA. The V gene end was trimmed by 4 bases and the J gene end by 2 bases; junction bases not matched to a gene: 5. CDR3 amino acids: CASSSLTGAYNSPLHF. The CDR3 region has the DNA TGTGCCAGCAGCTCTTTAACAGGGGCCTATAATTCACCCCTCCACTTT.

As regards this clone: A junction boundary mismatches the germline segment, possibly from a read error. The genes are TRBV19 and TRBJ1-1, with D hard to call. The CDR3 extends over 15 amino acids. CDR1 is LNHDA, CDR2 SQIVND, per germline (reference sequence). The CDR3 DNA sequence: TGTGCTAGTAGTTCCGGGCGGAGGGCGAACACTGAAGCTTTCTTT. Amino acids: CASSSGRRANTEAFF.

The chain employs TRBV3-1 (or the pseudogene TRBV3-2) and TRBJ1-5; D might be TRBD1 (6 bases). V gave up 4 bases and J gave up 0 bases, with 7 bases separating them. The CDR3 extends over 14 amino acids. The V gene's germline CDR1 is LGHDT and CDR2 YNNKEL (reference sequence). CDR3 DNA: TGTGCCAGCAGCCGGACAGATAGCAATCAGCCCCAGCATTTT. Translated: CASSRTDSNQPQHF.

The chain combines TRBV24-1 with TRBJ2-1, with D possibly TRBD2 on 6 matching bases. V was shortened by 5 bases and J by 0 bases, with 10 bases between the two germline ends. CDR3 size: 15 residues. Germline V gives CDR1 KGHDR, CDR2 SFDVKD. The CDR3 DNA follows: TGTGCCACCAGTGTCCTGACTAGCTCCTACAATGAGCAGTTCTTC. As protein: CATSVLTSSYNEQFF.

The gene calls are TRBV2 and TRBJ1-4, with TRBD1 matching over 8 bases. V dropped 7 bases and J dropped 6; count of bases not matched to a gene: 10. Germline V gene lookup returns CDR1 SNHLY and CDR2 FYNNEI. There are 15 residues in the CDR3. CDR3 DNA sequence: TGTGCCAGCACCTCCGACAGGGGCGGGGATGAAAAACTGTTTTTT. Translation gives CASTSDRGGDEKLFF.

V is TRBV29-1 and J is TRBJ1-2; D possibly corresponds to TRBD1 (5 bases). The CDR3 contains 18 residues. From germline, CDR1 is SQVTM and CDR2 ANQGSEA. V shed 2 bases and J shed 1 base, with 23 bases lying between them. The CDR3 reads CSVENPRMSDKSNYGYTF. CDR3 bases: TGCAGCGTTGAAAATCCGAGAATGTCGGACAAGAGTAACTATGGCTACACCTTC.

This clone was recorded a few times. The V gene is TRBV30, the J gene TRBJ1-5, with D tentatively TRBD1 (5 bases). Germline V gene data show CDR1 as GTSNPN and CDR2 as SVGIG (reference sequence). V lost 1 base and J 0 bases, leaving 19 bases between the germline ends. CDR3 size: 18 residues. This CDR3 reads CAWSAYQGGRGSNQPQHF. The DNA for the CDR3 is TGTGCCTGGAGTGCGTATCAGGGAGGCAGAGGTAGCAATCAGCCCCAGCATTTT. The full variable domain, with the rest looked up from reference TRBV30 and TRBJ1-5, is SQTIHQWPATLVQPVGSPLSLECTVEGTSNPNLYWYRQAAGRGLQLLFYSVGIGQISSEVPQNLSASRPQDRQFILSSKKLLLSDSGFYLCAWSAYQGGRGSNQPQHFGDGTRLSIL.

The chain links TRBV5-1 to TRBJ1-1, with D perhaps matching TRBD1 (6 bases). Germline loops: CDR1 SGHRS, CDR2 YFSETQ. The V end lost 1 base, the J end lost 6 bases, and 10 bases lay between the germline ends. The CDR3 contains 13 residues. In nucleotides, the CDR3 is TGCGCCAGCAGCTTGAATACAGGGTCTGAAGCTTTCTTT. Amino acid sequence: CASSLNTGSEAFF.

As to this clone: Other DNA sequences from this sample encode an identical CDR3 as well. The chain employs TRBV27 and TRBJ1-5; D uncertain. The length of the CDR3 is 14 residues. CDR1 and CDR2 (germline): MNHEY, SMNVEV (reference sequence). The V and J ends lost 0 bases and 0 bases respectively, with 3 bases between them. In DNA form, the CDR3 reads TGTGCCAGCAGTTTATCCTCTAGCAATCAGCCCCAGCATTTT. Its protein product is CASSLSSSNQPQHF.